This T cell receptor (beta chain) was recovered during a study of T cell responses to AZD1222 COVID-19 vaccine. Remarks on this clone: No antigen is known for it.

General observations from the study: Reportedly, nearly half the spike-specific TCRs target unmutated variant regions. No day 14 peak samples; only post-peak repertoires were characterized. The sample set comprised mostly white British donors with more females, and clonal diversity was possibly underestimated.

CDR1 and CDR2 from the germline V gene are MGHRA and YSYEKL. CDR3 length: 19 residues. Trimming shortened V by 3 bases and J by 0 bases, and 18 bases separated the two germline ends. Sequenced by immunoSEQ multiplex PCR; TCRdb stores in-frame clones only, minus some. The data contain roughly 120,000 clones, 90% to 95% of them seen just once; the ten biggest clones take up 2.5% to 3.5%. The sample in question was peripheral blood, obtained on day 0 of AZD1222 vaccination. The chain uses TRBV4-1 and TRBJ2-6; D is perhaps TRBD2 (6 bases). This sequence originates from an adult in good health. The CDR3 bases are TGCGCCAGCAGCCATCAGGCAGCGGGCCTAGGCTCTGGGGCCAACGTCCTGACTTTC. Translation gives CASSHQAAGLGSGANVLTF.